Below are 4 T cell receptor beta chains sequenced from a single sample in a study of cytotoxic CD8 clonotypes in ibrutinib-treated CLL. The table came from immunoSEQ multiplex PCR; TCRdb's copy has only in-frame clones and leaves some out. The sample lists 200,000 to 250,000 clones, about four fifths occurring once. The input for sequencing was PBMCs, taken after 12 months of ibrutinib treatment. The origin of the receptors is a human donor with chronic lymphocytic leukemia.

The gene calls are TRBV2 and TRBJ2-7; 8 bases are a match to TRBD1. Germline V gene sequence: CDR1 SNHLY, CDR2 FYNNEI. After removal of 6 bases from V and 0 bases from J, the junction contained 10 bases not matched to a gene. The CDR3 sequence is 16 residues long. The CDR3 is CASSWPRQGSSYEQYF. The CDR3 DNA is TGTGCCAGCAGCTGGCCCCGACAGGGGTCCTCCTACGAGCAGTACTTC.

The rearrangement uses TRBV7-3 and TRBJ2-2, with unresolved D. Germline CDR1 is SGHTA and CDR2 is FQGTGA. With 4 bases removed from V and 6 bases from J, the gap between germline ends came to 9 bases. The CDR3 loop spans 13 amino acids. The CDR3 here is CASSYLGSGELFF. The CDR3 nucleotides read TGTGCCAGCAGCTATCTAGGCTCCGGGGAGCTGTTTTTT.

The chain joins TRBV6-5 to TRBJ1-2, with unresolved D. V was clipped by 3 bases and J by 0 bases, with 8 bases between them. Germline loops: CDR1 MNHEY, CDR2 SVGAGI. This CDR3 has 14 residues. CDR3 nucleotides: TGTGCCAGCAGTTATGGGGTCTCTAACTATGGCTACACCTTC. It codes for CASSYGVSNYGYTF.

This clone was seen more than once but under ten times. One end of the junction does not line up with germline, which may come from a read error. This sequence joins TRBV7-9 and TRBJ2-7, with D maybe TRBD2 (6 bases). This CDR3 spans 16 amino acids. From germline, CDR1 is SEHNR and CDR2 FQNEAQ (reference sequence). The CDR3 sequence is CASSLAMTRKVDEQYF. CDR3 bases: TGTGCCAGCAGTTTAGCAATGACTAGAAAGGTCGACGAGCAGTACTTC.